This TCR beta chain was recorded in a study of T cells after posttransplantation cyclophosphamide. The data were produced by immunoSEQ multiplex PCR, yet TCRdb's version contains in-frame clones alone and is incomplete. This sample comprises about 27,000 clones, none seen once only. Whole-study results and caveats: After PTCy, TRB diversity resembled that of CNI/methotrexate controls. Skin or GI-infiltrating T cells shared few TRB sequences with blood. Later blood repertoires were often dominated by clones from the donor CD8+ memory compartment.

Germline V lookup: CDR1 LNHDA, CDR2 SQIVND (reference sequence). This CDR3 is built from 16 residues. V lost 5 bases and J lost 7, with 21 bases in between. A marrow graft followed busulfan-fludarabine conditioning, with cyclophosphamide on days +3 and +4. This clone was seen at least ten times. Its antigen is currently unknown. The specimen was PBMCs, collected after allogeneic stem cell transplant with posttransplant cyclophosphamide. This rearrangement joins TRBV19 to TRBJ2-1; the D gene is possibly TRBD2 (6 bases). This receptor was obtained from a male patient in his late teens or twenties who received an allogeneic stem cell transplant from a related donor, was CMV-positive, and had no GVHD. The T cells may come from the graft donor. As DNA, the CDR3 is TGTGCCAGTAGTCCGCGGACGCGGACGGGAGTGAATGAGCAGTTCTTC. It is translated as CASSPRTRTGVNEQFF.